The 20 T cell receptor beta chains below all came from one sample that was sequenced in a study of identical twins (dated by TCRdb to 2015 to 2016). The method behind the library was 5' RACE. Data came from an Illumina HiSeq 2000. TCRdb trimmed the raw reads at Q25, called clones with MiXCR and kept productive beta chains. Every CDR3 protein is listed once, alongside the most common genes and DNA of its rows. The sample table records about 660,000 distinct CDR3 sequences; about 9.4% of these occur just once. The ten largest make up approximately 0.89% of the sample. These same records also appear under a second study, on yellow fever vaccine responses in identical twins.

Sequenced material: PBMCs. The receptors come from a woman between 18 and 29 years old in good health.

The chain joins TRBV18 to TRBJ2-1; D gene uncertain. Per germline, CDR1 KGHSH and CDR2 LQKENI. V shed 6 bases and J shed 0 bases, with 9 bases lying between them. The CDR3 length is 14 residues. This chain's CDR3 is CASSDPNSYNEQFF. CDR3 nucleotides: TGTGCCAGCTCGGACCCCAACTCCTACAATGAGCAGTTCTTC.

This clonotype appeared a few times. This chain joins TRBV4-1 and TRBJ2-2; D is ambiguous. This CDR3 is built from 15 residues. Germline V gives CDR1 MGHRA, CDR2 YSYEKL. Between the trimmed V and J ends, which lost 0 bases and 6 bases, there was a span of 11 bases. CDR3 sequence reads: CASSQELTWAGELFF. In DNA, the CDR3 is TGCGCCAGCAGCCAAGAATTGACCTGGGCCGGGGAGCTGTTTTTT.

This clonotype has a handful of counts. The genes are TRBV7-2 and TRBJ2-1, with D tentatively TRBD2 (6 bases). V was cut by 3 bases and J by 4 bases, with 16 bases left in between. The CDR3 consists of 16 residues. Germline-derived CDR1 and CDR2 are SGHTA and FQGNSA. This CDR3 reads CASSLTSGEGYNEQFF. The CDR3 nucleotides are TGTGCCAGCAGCTTGACTAGTGGAGAAGGATACAATGAGCAGTTCTTC.

The V and J genes are TRBV4-2 and TRBJ2-1; TRBD1 agrees at 10 bases. J gave up 5 bases and V 0 bases, and 10 bases lay outside the gene matches. Looked up from germline, CDR1 is LGHNA and CDR2 is YNFKEQ. The length of the CDR3 is 18 residues. CDR3 sequence: CASSQEGWRGTGDNEQFF. CDR3 nucleotides: TGTGCCAGCAGCCAAGAAGGTTGGCGCGGGACAGGGGACAATGAGCAGTTCTTC.

This clonotype appeared many times. The chain uses TRBV12-3 or TRBV12-4 and TRBJ2-7, with D perhaps matching TRBD1 or TRBD2 (5 bases each). The V and J ends lost 4 bases and 0 bases respectively, with 10 bases between them. This CDR3 is 14 amino acids long. The CDR3 nucleotides read TGTGCCAGCAGTTGGGACGTTCGCTCCTACGAGCAGTACTTC. Residues: CASSWDVRSYEQYF.

This clonotype was detected ten times or more. The chain recombines TRBV12-3 or TRBV12-4 with TRBJ1-2; possible D gene TRBD1, 5 bases. The V and J ends lost 2 bases and 2 bases respectively, with 15 bases between them. This CDR3 is 16 amino acids long. In DNA, the CDR3 is TGTGCCAGCAGTTTACCCTCCAGGGTAGAAAACTATGGCTACACCTTC. Translated: CASSLPSRVENYGYTF.

V usage is TRBV5-1 and J usage is TRBJ2-5, with unresolved D. This CDR3 has 14 amino acids. Trimming shortened V by 1 base and J by 1 base, and 8 bases separated the two germline ends. In germline, CDR1 is SGHRS, CDR2 YFSETQ. The CDR3: CASSLSGPQETQYF. The CDR3 DNA follows: TGCGCCAGCAGCTTGAGTGGCCCCCAAGAGACCCAGTACTTC. Filled out from reference TRBV5-1 and TRBJ2-5, the complete variable domain reads KAGVTQTPRYLIKTRGQQVTLSCSPISGHRSVSWYQQTPGQGLQFLFEYFSETQRNKGNFPGRFSGRQFSNSRSEMNVSTLELGDSALYLCASSLSGPQETQYFGPGTRLLVL.

The genes are TRBV7-9 and TRBJ2-7; the match to TRBD1 covers 7 bases. The CDR3 is 16 amino acids. Germline CDR1 reads SEHNR; CDR2 reads FQNEAQ (reference sequence). V gave up 4 bases and J gave up 3 bases; unmatched junction bases: 12. The CDR3 DNA is TGTGCCAGCAGCTCCCTGACAGGGCTTCGGGGCTACGAGCAGTACTTC. This translates into CASSSLTGLRGYEQYF.

This clonotype was found a few times. V is TRBV20-1 and J is TRBJ2-7; 10 bases are a match to TRBD2. V was pared by 3 bases and J by 7 bases, with 15 bases of the junction left unmatched. From germline, CDR1 is DFQATT and CDR2 SNEGSKA (reference sequence). This CDR3 contains 16 residues. The CDR3 sequence: CSASGGLAGVIYEQYF. DNA of the CDR3: TGCAGTGCTAGTGGGGGCCTAGCGGGAGTAATCTATGAGCAGTACTTC.

The rearrangement links TRBV14 to TRBJ2-1; 10 nucleotides line up with TRBD1. After removal of 5 bases from V and 8 bases from J, the junction contained 6 bases not matched to a gene. Germline V gives CDR1 SGHDN, CDR2 FVKESK. The CDR3 has 14 residues. CDR3 loop: CASSNDRGHDEQFF. The CDR3 coding sequence is TGTGCCAGCAGCAACGACAGGGGGCATGATGAGCAGTTCTTC.

This clonotype showed up just a few times. The chain joins TRBV12-5 to TRBJ2-2; D not resolved. The CDR3 has 15 residues. Trimming pared 3 bases from V and 0 bases from J, leaving 8 bases between. Germline V lookup: CDR1 LGHNT, CDR2 FRNRAP. The CDR3 protein is CASGFVLANTGELFF. The DNA for the CDR3 is TGTGCTAGTGGTTTCGTCCTAGCGAACACCGGGGAGCTGTTTTTT.

This clonotype was detected only a few times. This chain links TRBV10-3 with TRBJ2-3, with D possibly called TRBD1 or TRBD2 (6 bases each). With 1 base removed from V and 6 bases from J, the gap between germline ends came to 17 bases. The CDR3 is 16 amino acids. Germline V gives CDR1 ENHRY, CDR2 SYGVKD. The CDR3 DNA is TGTGCCATCAGTGAGTTTTCCGGGGGCGGAAGGGATACGCAGTATTTT. Amino acid sequence: CAISEFSGGGRDTQYF.

CDR3 sequence: CASSLRLQGKETQYF. The DNA of the CDR3 is TGTGCCAGCAGCTTGCGATTACAGGGCAAGGAGACCCAGTACTTC. V gene TRBV5-4 combines with J gene TRBJ2-5, with a possible D match to TRBD1 (6 bases). The CDR3 has 15 residues. V was shortened by 1 base and J by 5 bases, with 15 bases between the two germline ends. The V gene's germline CDR1 is SGHNT and CDR2 YYREEE (reference sequence).

This clonotype was seen ten or more times. The chain employs TRBV12-3 or TRBV12-4 and TRBJ2-3; 13 bases align to TRBD2. The V gene end was trimmed by 3 bases and the J gene end by 2 bases; junction bases not matched to a gene: 5. CDR3 length equals 17 residues. DNA for the CDR3: TGTGCCAGCAGTTTCCCTACTAGCGGGAGGGCCACAGATACGCAGTATTTT. Residues: CASSFPTSGRATDTQYF.

CDR3 bases: TGCAGCGTGAAAGGCTACGAGCAGTACTTC. This codes for CSVKGYEQYF. J is TRBJ2-7 and V is TRBV29-1; D gene uncertain. This CDR3 contains 10 residues. V was cut by 6 bases and J by 3 bases, with 6 bases left in between. Germline CDR1 reads SQVTM; CDR2 reads ANQGSEA.

This clonotype was observed a handful of times. V gene TRBV7-2 combines with J gene TRBJ1-1; perhaps TRBD1 as D (5 bases). This CDR3 region has 14 residues. Trimming removed 2 bases from V and 3 bases from J, with 10 bases in between. CDR1 is SGHTA and CDR2 is FQGNSA in the germline V gene. The CDR3 DNA reads as TGTGCCAGCAGCTTACTACAGGTTTACACTGAAGCTTTCTTT. This translates into CASSLLQVYTEAFF.

This chain connects TRBV28 to TRBJ2-3; D is ambiguous. CDR1 is MDHEN, CDR2 SYDVKM, per germline. The V end lost 8 bases, the J end lost 4 bases, and 10 bases lay between the germline ends. The CDR3 totals 12 residues. CDR3 protein: CASQVTADTQYF. In nucleotides, the CDR3 is TGTGCCAGCCAAGTGACCGCAGATACGCAGTATTTT.

This clonotype was observed once. The chain uses TRBV28 and TRBJ2-1, with 7 bases that match TRBD1. The CDR3 contains 16 residues. The trim removed 5 bases at V and 4 bases at J, leaving 11 bases unmatched. CDR1 is MDHEN and CDR2 is SYDVKM in the germline V gene. CDR3 bases: TGTGCCAGCAGTATGACGGGACAGAAGTTGTACAATGAGCAGTTCTTC. Amino acids: CASSMTGQKLYNEQFF.

The chain carries TRBV5-1 and TRBJ2-3, with TRBD1 identical over 9 bases. Germline V gene lookup returns CDR1 SGHRS and CDR2 YFSETQ. Unmatched junction bases numbered 14, after V lost 3 bases and J lost 3 bases. CDR3 length: 18 amino acids. The CDR3 nucleotides read TGCGCCAGCAGCTGGCTCGGTTCCGGACAGGGGCCTACAGATACGCAGTATTTT. Translated, it gives CASSWLGSGQGPTDTQYF. The full variable domain, its missing parts supplied by reference TRBV5-1 and TRBJ2-3, is KAGVTQTPRYLIKTRGQQVTLSCSPISGHRSVSWYQQTPGQGLQFLFEYFSETQRNKGNFPGRFSGRQFSNSRSEMNVSTLELGDSALYLCASSWLGSGQGPTDTQYFGPGTRLTVL.

This clonotype came up a few times. The V call is TRBV7-8, the J call TRBJ2-1; D is undetermined. Per the germline V gene, CDR1 is SGHVS and CDR2 is FQNEAQ. The CDR3 extends over 13 amino acids. V was cut by 4 bases and J by 4 bases, with 8 bases left in between. Here the CDR3 reads CASSSAAYNEQFF. For the CDR3, the DNA is TGTGCCAGCAGCTCAGCCGCGTACAATGAGCAGTTCTTC.